The entry below describes one T cell receptor beta chain. These data originate in a study of blood T cell repertoires in COVID-19. As for the study in general: The United States, Italy and Spain provided the acute and convalescent COVID-19 samples. The cDNA or gDNA used as material had been derived from T cells, B-cell-depleted T cells, or PBMCs.

The assay was immunoSEQ multiplex PCR, and TCRdb's table has in-frame clones only and misses some. Of about 190,000 clones in the sample, roughly 85% were seen once. CDR1 is SGHDT and CDR2 is YYEEEE in the germline V gene. Trimming cost V 3 bases and J 0 bases, with 15 bases left between them. This CDR3 is built from 17 residues. This TCR was recovered from a young woman with acute or convalescent COVID-19. The chain couples TRBV5-6 to TRBJ1-4; possible D gene TRBD1, 6 bases. Sequencing was performed on peripheral blood. CDR3 in DNA: TGTGCCAGCAGCTCCTATACAGGGCGTGCAACTAATGAAAAACTGTTTTTT. It specifies CASSSYTGRATNEKLFF.